The sequence of this T cell receptor beta chain was determined in a study of blood T cell repertoires in COVID-19. Turning to the study itself: Collection of acute and convalescent COVID-19 samples took place in the United States, Italy and Spain.

In the authors' methods: Reference gene primer amplification gave nucleated cell count estimates. Clones were read by immunoSEQ multiplex PCR, and TCRdb kept only the in-frame ones, dropping some. The V and J calls and clone size are taken from that table; D and trimming were inferred from the DNA. Of approximately 31,000 clones in the sample, 85% were seen once. The CDR3 is 18 residues long. Germline CDR1 SNHLY, CDR2 FYNNEI. Trimming removed 4 bases from V and 0 bases from J, with 16 bases in between. The chain combines TRBV2 with TRBJ1-6; TRBD1 might be the D (6 bases). The receptor was derived from a woman aged 55-75 years with active COVID-19. Sequencing input: peripheral blood. The CDR3 nucleotides are TGTGCCAGCAGTGCAACGGACAGTGGAAGCTCCTATAATTCACCCCTCCACTTT. Its protein is CASSATDSGSSYNSPLHF.